What follows are 14 T cell receptor beta chains derived from one specimen sequenced in a study of shared clonotypes between healthy human individuals. Only in-frame clones appear in the TCRdb table, and some are missing; sequencing was by immunoSEQ multiplex PCR. The sample carries some 500,000 clones, around 95% recorded once. The specimen was naive CD4+ T cells sorted from blood. Subset meaning: CD45RA+ positively selected. These TCRs come from a woman aged 25 to 39 in good health.

The chain carries TRBV30 and TRBJ2-3; 8 positions match TRBD2. This CDR3 spans 15 amino acids. Germline V lookup: CDR1 GTSNPN, CDR2 SVGIG (reference sequence). The trim removed 5 bases at V and 5 bases at J, leaving 12 bases unmatched. The CDR3: CAWSSIRREVDTQYF. DNA of the CDR3: TGTGCCTGGTCCAGTATAAGGCGGGAGGTAGATACGCAGTATTTT.

This sequence joins TRBV5-1 and TRBJ2-1; D may be TRBD2 (6 bases). The CDR3 is 15 amino acids. CDR1 and CDR2 from the germline V gene are SGHRS and YFSETQ. Trimming cost V 0 bases and J 8 bases, with 15 bases left between them. For the CDR3, the DNA is TGCGCCAGCAGCTTGGGGGACTTCATAGCCTATGAGCAGTTCTTC. This translates into CASSLGDFIAYEQFF. Supplemented by reference TRBV5-1 and TRBJ2-1, the full variable domain reads KAGVTQTPRYLIKTRGQQVTLSCSPISGHRSVSWYQQTPGQGLQFLFEYFSETQRNKGNFPGRFSGRQFSNSRSEMNVSTLELGDSALYLCASSLGDFIAYEQFFGPGTRLTVL.

The gene calls are TRBV4-1 and TRBJ2-5; a weak D match, TRBD2 (5 bases). V was cut by 0 bases and J by 9 bases, with 14 bases left in between. The germline V gene has CDR1 MGHRA and CDR2 YSYEKL. This CDR3 has 14 amino acids. CDR3 in DNA: TGCGCCAGCAGCCAAGATTCTGGGAGCATGGCCCAGTACTTC. This codes for CASSQDSGSMAQYF.

This rearrangement joins TRBV7-7 to TRBJ2-2; weak D call: TRBD2 (6 bases). Looked up from germline, CDR1 is SSHAT and CDR2 is FNYEAQ (reference sequence). The length of the CDR3 is 13 residues. The V end lost 5 bases, the J end lost 3 bases, and 7 bases lay between the germline ends. CDR3 DNA: TGTGCCAGCAGCCGGGACTACACCGGGGAGCTGTTTTTT. Translation: CASSRDYTGELFF.

This sequence joins TRBV29-1 and TRBJ2-2; D is ambiguous. Germline values: CDR1 SQVTM, CDR2 ANQGSEA. V gave up 0 bases and J gave up 7 bases, with 6 bases separating them. The CDR3 covers 12 residues. Here the CDR3 reads CSVEEGGGELFF. CDR3 bases: TGCAGCGTTGAAGAGGGTGGCGGGGAGCTGTTTTTT.

This chain joins TRBV5-4 and TRBJ2-1; tentatively, D is TRBD2 (6 bases). The CDR3 covers 19 residues. V lost 3 bases and J 9 bases, leaving 31 bases between the germline ends. Germline lookup yields CDR1 SGHNT and CDR2 YYREEE (reference sequence). The CDR3 coding sequence is TGTGCCAGCAGCTCCCGGAGGAACCGGGAGACTAGGTTTGGGGTTGAGCAGTTCTTC. It yields the protein CASSSRRNRETRFGVEQFF.

The rearrangement joins TRBV30 to TRBJ1-6; 10 bases line up with TRBD1. The CDR3 contains 14 residues. Losses at the gene ends were 4 bases for V and 9 bases for J; bases not matched to a gene: 6. Germline-derived CDR1 and CDR2 are GTSNPN and SVGIG (reference sequence). The CDR3 nucleotides are TGTGCCTGGACCAGCGGGACAGGGGTTTCACCCCTCCACTTT. It encodes CAWTSGTGVSPLHF.

This chain uses TRBV6-5 with TRBJ2-1; D is unresolved. Trimming removed 2 bases at V and 5 bases at J, with 1 base between. This CDR3 spans 11 amino acids. Germline assignment: CDR1 MNHEY and CDR2 SVGAGI. CDR3 loop: CASSYHNEQFF. CDR3 in DNA: TGTGCCAGCAGTTACCACAATGAGCAGTTCTTC.

This chain uses TRBV28 with TRBJ2-7; D is uncertain. The length of the CDR3 is 11 residues. Per germline, CDR1 MDHEN and CDR2 SYDVKM. The ends were cut back, 4 bases at V and 10 bases at J, with 11 bases in the middle. The CDR3 protein is CASSYAWQQYF. The DNA of the CDR3 is TGTGCCAGCAGTTACGCTTGGCAACAGTACTTC.

V and J are TRBV7-8 and TRBJ2-7, with 8 bases aligning to TRBD1. The CDR3 length is 16 residues. The V gene end was trimmed by 5 bases and the J gene end by 2 bases; junction bases not matched to a gene: 11. Germline loops: CDR1 SGHVS, CDR2 FQNEAQ. The CDR3 protein is CASSLREDRATYEQYF. The CDR3 bases are TGTGCCAGCAGCCTACGAGAGGACAGGGCGACCTACGAGCAGTACTTC.

CDR3 protein: CASSPPYLWETQYF. CDR3 sequence (DNA): TGTGCCAGCTCACCACCTTACCTGTGGGAGACCCAGTACTTC. The V and J genes are TRBV18 and TRBJ2-5; D is ambiguous. V lost 0 bases to trimming and J lost 5 bases, with 10 bases between them. Per the germline V gene, CDR1 is KGHSH and CDR2 is LQKENI. The CDR3 loop spans 14 amino acids.

This sequence joins TRBV7-8 and TRBJ2-7, with D maybe TRBD2 (6 bases). Trimming cost V 7 bases and J 4 bases, with 17 bases left between them. Germline CDR1 and CDR2: SGHVS and FQNEAQ. The CDR3 covers 14 residues. The CDR3 spells CASKLRLGGYEQYF. CDR3 coding DNA: TGTGCCAGCAAGCTTAGGCTCGGGGGTTACGAGCAGTACTTC.

The chain couples TRBV6-1 to TRBJ2-1; 9 bases line up with TRBD2. Per the germline V gene, CDR1 is MNHNS and CDR2 is SASEGT. This CDR3 has 14 amino acids. V dropped 8 bases and J dropped 3; count of bases not matched to a gene: 5. The CDR3 DNA is TGTGCCAGCGATACTAGCGGGCTCTACAATGAGCAGTTCTTC. As protein: CASDTSGLYNEQFF.

This chain uses TRBV28 with TRBJ2-1; a weak D match, TRBD1 (6 bases). Per the germline V gene, CDR1 is MDHEN and CDR2 is SYDVKM. Trimming shortened V by 6 bases and J by 0 bases, and 15 bases separated the two germline ends. This CDR3 spans 16 amino acids. CDR3 amino acids: CASRHNRVGSYNEQFF. CDR3 bases: TGTGCCAGCAGACACAACAGGGTCGGCTCCTACAATGAGCAGTTCTTC.